The rows below give T cell receptor beta chains drawn from one sample of a study of T cells after yellow fever vaccination. TCRdb re-analysed the 5' RACE reads in MiXCR, keeping a single row per CDR3 protein. The sample shows around 610,000 distinct CDR3 sequences, approximately 12% of them seen only once. The input for sequencing was PBMCs, taken on the day of the yellow fever booster vaccination. The receptors shown here come from a man aged 30 to 39 who received the YFV17D yellow fever vaccine. Both conserved end residues are part of each CDR3. D genes are given only for firm matches. Not every row has a clone size; where given, it reads once, few, many or a size class.

TRBJ2-2 | many | TRBV7-2 | . | CASSTTYTGELFF | TGTGCCAGCAGCACGACTTACACCGGGGAGCTGTTTTTT
TRBJ1-1 | . | TRBV7-9 | . | CASSSLRQEVEAFF | TGTGCCAGCAGCTCCTTAAGACAGGAGGTAGAAGCTTTCTTT
TRBJ2-7 | many | TRBV5-1 | TRBD1 | CASSENRGEQYF | TGCGCCAGCAGCGAGAACAGGGGGGAGCAGTACTTC
TRBJ1-3 | few | TRBV29-1 | . | CSVPEKARDDSPGCSGNTIYF | TGCAGCGTTCCAGAGAAAGCTCGAGATGATTCCCCAGGCTGCTCTGGAAACACCATATATTTT
TRBJ2-7 | few | TRBV20-1 | . | CSAPGRAYEQYF | TGCAGTGCTCCTGGACGGGCCTACGAGCAGTACTTC
TRBJ2-4 | . | TRBV11-2 | . | CASSYPGGWAKNIQYF | TGTGCCAGCAGCTATCCAGGGGGGTGGGCCAAAAACATTCAGTACTTC
TRBJ1-2 | . | TRBV9 | TRBD1 | CASSETGGGGYTF | TGTGCCAGCAGCGAAACAGGGGGCGGTGGCTACACCTTC
TRBJ2-1 | few | TRBV20-1 | TRBD2 | CSVRTSGNLGVF | TGCAGTGTTCGGACTAGCGGGAATCTCGGCGTCTTC
TRBJ2-4 | few | TRBV7-2 | TRBD1 | CASSLRDRANIQYF | TGTGCCAGCAGCTTAAGGGACAGGGCGAACATTCAGTACTTC
TRBJ1-2 | many | TRBV6-1 | TRBD1 | CASSATGDGYTF | TGTGCCAGCAGTGCGACAGGGGATGGCTACACCTTC
TRBJ2-3 | . | TRBV6-2/TRBV6-3 | . | CASSYGGGGWDTQYF | TGTGCCAGCAGTTACGGCGGAGGGGGTTGGGATACGCAGTATTTT
TRBJ2-1 | . | TRBV27 | . | CASSLSLTEVYNEQFF | TGTGCCAGCAGTTTATCACTCACCGAAGTCTACAATGAGCAGTTCTTC
TRBJ2-3 | few | TRBV12-3/TRBV12-4 | TRBD2 | CASSLGLANTDTQYF | TGTGCCAGCAGTTTGGGACTAGCGAACACAGATACGCAGTATTTT
TRBJ2-3 | few | TRBV5-1 | . | CASSYRQAGGSTDTQYF | TGCGCCAGCAGCTATAGACAGGCCGGAGGTAGCACAGATACGCAGTATTTT
TRBJ2-7 | . | TRBV18 | . | CASSPPEGEVYF | TGTGCCAGCTCACCACCGGAGGGTGAAGTGTACTTC
TRBJ2-1 | few | TRBV6-2/TRBV6-3 | TRBD2 | CASRLADNNEQFF | TGTGCCAGCAGGCTAGCGGACAACAATGAGCAGTTCTTC
TRBJ2-4 | . | TRBV7-9 | . | CASSSGREYIAKNIQYF | TGTGCCAGCAGCTCGGGCAGGGAATACATAGCCAAAAACATTCAGTACTTC
TRBJ1-1 | few | TRBV20-1 | . | CSADTGRNTEAFF | TGCAGCGCTGATACAGGGCGGAACACTGAAGCTTTCTTT
TRBJ2-7 | . | TRBV30 | . | CAWSASSYEQYF | TGTGCCTGGAGTGCCTCCTCCTACGAGCAGTACTTC
TRBJ2-3 | . | TRBV20-1 | . | CSASPPQGWGTDTQYF | TGCAGTGCTTCCCCTCCCCAGGGGTGGGGCACAGATACGCAGTATTTT
TRBJ2-7 | . | TRBV12-3/TRBV12-4 | TRBD2 | CASSFEVMREKYYEQYF | TGTGCCAGCAGTTTTGAGGTAATGCGGGAGAAATACTACGAGCAGTACTTC
TRBJ2-7 | . | TRBV5-8 | . | CASSRRPGGEYEQYF | TGTGCCAGCAGCCGCCGCCCGGGTGGGGAGTACGAGCAGTACTTC
TRBJ2-7 | few | TRBV20-1 | . | CSAHPQGSTNEQYF | TGCAGTGCGCACCCACAGGGATCTACGAACGAGCAGTACTTC
TRBJ2-7 | . | TRBV30 | TRBD1 | CAWSLTRDRGYEQYF | TGTGCCTGGAGCCTGACCCGGGACAGGGGTTACGAGCAGTACTTC
TRBJ2-7 | many | TRBV28 | TRBD1 | CASSSRDSRAYEQYF | TGTGCCAGCAGTTCCAGGGACAGCCGAGCCTACGAGCAGTACTTC
TRBJ2-1 | few | TRBV5-4 | . | CASSSVGASLVLF | TGTGCCAGCAGCTCCGTGGGGGCTAGCTTGGTTCTCTTC
TRBJ2-2 | few | TRBV7-2 | TRBD2 | CASSPGLSGRSTGELFF | TGTGCCAGCAGCCCCGGGTTGAGCGGGAGATCCACCGGGGAGCTGTTTTTT
TRBJ1-2 | few | TRBV12-3/TRBV12-4 | . | CASSFLLNYGYTF | TGTGCCAGCAGTTTTTTGCTGAACTATGGCTACACCTTC
TRBJ1-4 | few | TRBV20-1 | . | CSARGGMGRKLFF | TGCAGTGCAAGAGGGGGTATGGGTAGAAAACTGTTTTTT
TRBJ2-5 | many | TRBV6-2/TRBV6-3 | TRBD2 | CASNHPSGSKYF | TGTGCCAGCAATCACCCCAGCGGGAGTAAGTACTTC
TRBJ2-3 | . | TRBV10-2 | . | CASTGGRASTDTQYF | TGCGCCAGCACCGGAGGGCGCGCTAGCACAGATACGCAGTATTTT
TRBJ2-2 | few | TRBV15 | . | CATSRDESLTGELFF | TGTGCCACCAGCAGAGATGAATCCCTGACCGGGGAGCTGTTTTTT
TRBJ1-2 | . | TRBV6-6 | . | CASRTGTNYGYTF | TGTGCCAGCCGAACAGGGACTAACTATGGCTACACCTTC
TRBJ1-1 | . | TRBV7-3 | . | CASSLTRDANTEAFF | TGTGCCAGCAGCTTAACGCGGGACGCGAACACTGAAGCTTTCTTT
TRBJ1-1 | few | TRBV20-1 | . | CSASPHGTEAFF | TGCAGTGCTAGCCCCCACGGCACTGAAGCTTTCTTT
TRBJ1-1 | few | TRBV12-3/TRBV12-4 | . | CASILGDLNTEAFF | TGTGCCAGCATTCTAGGGGATTTGAACACTGAAGCTTTCTTT
TRBJ2-1 | . | TRBV7-2 | . | CASTAGPYNEQFF | TGTGCCAGCACCGCGGGACCCTACAATGAGCAGTTCTTC
TRBJ2-1 | many | TRBV20-1 | . | CSATLGATTYNEQFF | TGCAGTGCTACACTAGGGGCTACCACCTACAATGAGCAGTTCTTC
TRBJ2-3 | few | TRBV7-2 | TRBD2 | CASSTRLAGIDTQYF | TGTGCCAGCAGCACCCGACTAGCGGGTATAGATACGCAGTATTTT
TRBJ2-5 | . | TRBV7-2 | TRBD1 | CASSADRVGTQYF | TGTGCCAGCAGCGCCGACAGGGTAGGGACCCAGTACTTC
TRBJ1-1 | few | TRBV5-1 | . | CASSLQGWGAFF | TGCGCCAGCAGCTTGCAAGGGTGGGGAGCTTTCTTT
TRBJ1-3 | . | TRBV14 | . | CASSPTLNTIYF | TGTGCCAGCAGCCCGACCTTAAACACCATATATTTT
TRBJ2-7 | few | TRBV20-1 | . | CSASPRGPSSYEQYF | TGCAGTGCTAGCCCTCGTGGCCCTAGCTCCTACGAGCAGTACTTC
TRBJ1-5 | few | TRBV10-3 | . | CAINGMLDQPQHF | TGTGCCATCAATGGAATGTTGGATCAGCCCCAGCATTTT
TRBJ1-2 | many | TRBV5-1 | . | CASSPEFYGYTF | TGCGCCAGCAGCCCCGAGTTTTATGGCTACACCTTC
TRBJ2-7 | few | TRBV27 | . | CASRTLGGGHSYEQYF | TGTGCCAGCAGGACCCTTGGAGGGGGCCACTCCTACGAGCAGTACTTC
TRBJ1-1 | . | TRBV29-1 | . | CSVVRGRAEAFF | TGCAGCGTTGTGCGGGGTCGGGCTGAAGCTTTCTTT
TRBJ2-7 | . | TRBV12-3/TRBV12-4 | TRBD1 | CASSTTGLEQYF | TGTGCCAGCAGTACGACAGGGCTCGAGCAGTACTTC
TRBJ1-1 | . | TRBV5-1 | TRBD1 | CASSFADRRNTEAFF | TGCGCCAGCAGCTTCGCGGACAGGAGGAACACTGAAGCTTTCTTT
TRBJ2-2 | few | TRBV3-1 | . | CASSQKQGRDTGELFF | TGTGCCAGCAGCCAAAAACAGGGGAGGGACACCGGGGAGCTGTTTTTT
TRBJ2-5 | . | TRBV20-1 | TRBD2 | CSAAGLAVEGGQETQYF | TGCAGTGCTGCTGGACTAGCGGTTGAGGGTGGGCAAGAGACCCAGTACTTC
TRBJ1-2 | few | TRBV7-9 | . | CASSTGGIYGYTF | TGTGCCAGCAGCACTGGGGGCATCTATGGCTACACCTTC
TRBJ1-4 | . | TRBV5-1 | TRBD1 | CASSPGQGSEKLFF | TGCGCCAGCAGCCCGGGACAGGGTTCTGAAAAACTGTTTTTT
TRBJ2-1 | many | TRBV18 | . | CASSPPGRAYNEQFF | TGTGCCAGCAGCCCACCCGGCAGGGCTTACAATGAGCAGTTCTTC
TRBJ2-3 | few | TRBV5-1 | . | CASSLGLPRSTDTQYF | TGCGCCAGCAGCTTGGGACTACCGCGATCCACAGATACGCAGTATTTT
TRBJ2-1 | . | TRBV6-2/TRBV6-3 | TRBD2 | CASYSGGSSYNEQFF | TGTGCCAGTTATAGCGGGGGAAGCTCCTACAATGAGCAGTTCTTC